This entry lists 5 T cell receptor beta chains sequenced from one sample in a study of regulatory T cells in long-lasting Graves disease. Combining iRepertoire HTBI primers with Arm-PCR of CDR3 regions, the authors built TCR beta libraries. Each CDR3 protein is one row after TCRdb ran MiXCR on the multiplex PCR reads. The profile covers about 620,000 distinct CDR3 sequences, with around 15% appearing a single time and about 18% taken by the ten largest. Noted time point: newly diagnosed GD, antithyroid drugs for less than 3 months. PBMC-derived RNA was used for the TCR library. These data were also filed under a second study, of T cells in Graves' hyperthyroidism and ophthalmopathy.

Material: peripheral blood mononuclear cells (PBMCs), obtained at new diagnosis, from a patient treated with antithyroid drugs. These receptors originate from a woman younger than 45 with Graves disease.

This clonotype appeared many times. V usage is TRBV7-2 and J usage is TRBJ2-7; D gene uncertain. The V end lost 5 bases, the J end lost 5 bases, and 16 bases lay between the germline ends. The CDR3 has 14 residues. The germline V gene has CDR1 SGHTA and CDR2 FQGNSA. CDR3 in DNA: TGTGCCAGCAGCCTGGCCAGGATCGTCGACGAGCAGTACTTC. It specifies CASSLARIVDEQYF.

V and J are TRBV7-8 and TRBJ2-7, with 7 bases fitting TRBD2. This CDR3 has 12 residues. With V trimmed by 5 bases and J by 6 bases, 4 bases remained unmatched. The V gene's germline CDR1 is SGHVS and CDR2 FQNEAQ. CDR3 DNA sequence: TGTGCCAGCAGCGAGGGAGGGCGCGAGCAGTACTTC. This codes for CASSEGGREQYF.

The J gene is TRBJ1-3, the V gene TRBV12-3 or TRBV12-4, with no clear D. V dropped 6 bases and J dropped 1 base, with 10 bases sitting between them. The length of the CDR3 is 14 residues. DNA for the CDR3: TGTGCCAGCAGATCCCGGGGATCTGGAAACACCATATATTTT. Translating gives CASRSRGSGNTIYF.

This clonotype has ten or more counts. V gene TRBV28 combines with J gene TRBJ2-7; 9 bases match TRBD1. The CDR3 loop spans 16 amino acids. The junction had 11 bases not matched to a gene; V was cut back by 8 bases and J by 0 bases. Looked up from germline, CDR1 is MDHEN and CDR2 is SYDVKM. The CDR3 DNA follows: TGTGCCAGCCGAAAACCTCCGGGACAGGGCTCCTACGAGCAGTACTTC. Its protein product is CASRKPPGQGSYEQYF.

There are a few counts of this clonotype. The chain is built from TRBV7-9 and TRBJ2-2; no clear D gene. Per germline, CDR1 SEHNR and CDR2 FQNEAQ (reference sequence). This CDR3 region has 14 residues. V was clipped by 2 bases and J by 6 bases, with 10 bases between them. The CDR3 DNA is TGTGCCAGCAGCTTATTACTATCCGCCGGGGAGCTGTTTTTT. Amino acids: CASSLLLSAGELFF.